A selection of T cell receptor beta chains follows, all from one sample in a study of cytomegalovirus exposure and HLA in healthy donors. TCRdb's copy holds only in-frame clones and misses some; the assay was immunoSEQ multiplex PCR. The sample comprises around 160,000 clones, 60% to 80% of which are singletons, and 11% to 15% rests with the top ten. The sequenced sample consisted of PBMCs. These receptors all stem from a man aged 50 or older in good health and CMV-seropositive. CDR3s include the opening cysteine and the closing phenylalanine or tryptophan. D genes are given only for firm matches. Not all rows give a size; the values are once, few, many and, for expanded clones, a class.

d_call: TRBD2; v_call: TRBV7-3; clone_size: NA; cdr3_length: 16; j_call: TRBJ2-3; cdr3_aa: CASSLIGRGGLDTQYF; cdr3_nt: TGTGCCAGCAGCTTAATCGGGCGGGGGGGCTTAGATACGCAGTATTTT
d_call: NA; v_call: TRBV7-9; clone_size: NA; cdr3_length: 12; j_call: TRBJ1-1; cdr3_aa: CASSETGTEAFF; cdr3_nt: TGTGCCAGCAGCGAAACAGGAACTGAAGCTTTCTTT
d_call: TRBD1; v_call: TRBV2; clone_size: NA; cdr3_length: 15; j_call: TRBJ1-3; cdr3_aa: CASSIEGQGSGTIYF; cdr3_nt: TGTGCCAGCTCCATCGAGGGACAGGGAAGCGGCACCATATATTTT
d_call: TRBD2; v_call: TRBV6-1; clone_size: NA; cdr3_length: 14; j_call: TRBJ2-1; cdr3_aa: CASSTSGEGNEQFF; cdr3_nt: TGTGCCAGCAGTACTAGCGGGGAGGGGAATGAGCAGTTCTTC
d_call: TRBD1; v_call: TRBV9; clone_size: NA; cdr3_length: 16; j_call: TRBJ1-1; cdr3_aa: CASSAGQGAGDTEAFF; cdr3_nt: TGTGCCAGCAGCGCCGGACAGGGGGCGGGAGACACTGAAGCTTTCTTT
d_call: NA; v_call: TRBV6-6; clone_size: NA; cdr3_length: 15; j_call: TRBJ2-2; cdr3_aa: CASSYLGLDTGELFF; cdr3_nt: TGTGCCAGCAGTTACCTGGGACTGGACACCGGGGAGCTGTTTTTT
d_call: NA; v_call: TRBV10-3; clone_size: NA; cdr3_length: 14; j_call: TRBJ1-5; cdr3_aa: CAIRPDSSNQPQHF; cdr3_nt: TGTGCCATCAGGCCCGACAGTAGCAATCAGCCCCAGCATTTT
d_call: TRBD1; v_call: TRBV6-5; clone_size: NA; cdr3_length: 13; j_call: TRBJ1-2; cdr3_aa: CASRDRAHAGYTF; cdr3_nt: TGTGCCAGCAGGGACAGGGCACACGCTGGCTACACCTTC
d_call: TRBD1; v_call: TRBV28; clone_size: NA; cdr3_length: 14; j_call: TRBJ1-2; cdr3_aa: CASSPTTGYYGYTF; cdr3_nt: TGTGCCAGCAGTCCGACGACAGGGTACTATGGCTACACCTTC
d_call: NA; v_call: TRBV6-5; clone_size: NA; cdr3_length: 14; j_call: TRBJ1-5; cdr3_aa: CASSYDRGGQPQHF; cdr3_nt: TGTGCCAGCAGTTACGATAGGGGTGGTCAGCCCCAGCATTTT
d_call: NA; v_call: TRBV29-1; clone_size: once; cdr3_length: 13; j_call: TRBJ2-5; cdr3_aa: CSVKGQYQETQYF; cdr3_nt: TGCAGCGTTAAAGGACAGTACCAAGAGACCCAGTACTTC
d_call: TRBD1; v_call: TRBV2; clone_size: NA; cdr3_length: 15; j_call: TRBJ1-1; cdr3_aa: CASSEETTGGTEAFF; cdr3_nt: TGTGCCAGCAGTGAAGAGACGACAGGGGGGACTGAAGCTTTCTTT
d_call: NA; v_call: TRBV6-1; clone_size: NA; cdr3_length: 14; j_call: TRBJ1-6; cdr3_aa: CASSDRQRNSPLHF; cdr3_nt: TGTGCCAGCAGTGACCGTCAGAGGAATTCACCCCTCCACTTT
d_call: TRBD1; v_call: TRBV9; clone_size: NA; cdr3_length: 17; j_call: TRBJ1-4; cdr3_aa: CASSIRDRVSTNEKLFF; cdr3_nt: TGTGCCAGCAGCATCCGGGACAGGGTATCCACTAATGAAAAACTGTTTTTT
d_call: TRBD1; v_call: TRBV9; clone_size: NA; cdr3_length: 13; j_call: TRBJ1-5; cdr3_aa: CASSADRGQPQHF; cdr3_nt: TGTGCCAGCAGCGCGGACAGGGGGCAGCCCCAGCATTTT
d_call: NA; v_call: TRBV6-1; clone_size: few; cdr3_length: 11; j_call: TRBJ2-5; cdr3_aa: CASTSFKTQYF; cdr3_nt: TGTGCCAGCACCTCGTTTAAGACCCAGTACTTC
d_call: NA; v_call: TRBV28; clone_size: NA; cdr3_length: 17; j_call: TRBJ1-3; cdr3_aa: CASSLRGRQPFGNTIYF; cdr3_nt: TGTGCCAGCAGTTTACGCGGGCGGCAACCCTTTGGAAACACCATATATTTT
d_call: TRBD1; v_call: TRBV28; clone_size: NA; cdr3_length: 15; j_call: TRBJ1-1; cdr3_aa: CASSFTGTENTEAFF; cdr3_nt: TGTGCCAGCAGTTTCACCGGGACAGAGAACACTGAAGCTTTCTTT
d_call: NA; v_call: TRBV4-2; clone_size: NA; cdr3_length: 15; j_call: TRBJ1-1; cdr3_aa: CASSPSAGSNTEAFF; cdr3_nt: TGTGCCAGCAGCCCCTCAGCGGGTTCGAACACTGAAGCTTTCTTT
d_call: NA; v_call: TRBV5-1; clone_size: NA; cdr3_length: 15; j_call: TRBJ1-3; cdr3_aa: CASSLGAQTGNTIYF; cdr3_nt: TGCGCCAGCAGCTTGGGGGCTCAGACGGGAAACACCATATATTTT
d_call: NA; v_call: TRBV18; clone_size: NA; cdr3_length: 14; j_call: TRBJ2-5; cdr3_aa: CASSPPGQRETQYF; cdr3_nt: TGTGCCAGCTCACCACCAGGACAGAGAGAGACCCAGTACTTC
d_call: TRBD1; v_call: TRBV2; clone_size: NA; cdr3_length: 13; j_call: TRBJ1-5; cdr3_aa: CASSEGPPTGVGF; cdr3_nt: TGTGCCAGCAGTGAAGGTCCTCCGACAGGGGTGGGTTTT
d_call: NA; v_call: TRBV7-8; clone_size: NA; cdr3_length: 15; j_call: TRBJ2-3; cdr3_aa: CASSKLAVSTDTQYF; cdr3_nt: TGTGCCAGCAGCAAACTAGCAGTTAGCACAGATACGCAGTATTTT
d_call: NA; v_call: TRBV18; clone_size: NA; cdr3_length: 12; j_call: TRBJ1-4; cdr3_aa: CASSPIGEKLFF; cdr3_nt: TGTGCCAGCTCACCAATCGGTGAAAAACTGTTTTTT
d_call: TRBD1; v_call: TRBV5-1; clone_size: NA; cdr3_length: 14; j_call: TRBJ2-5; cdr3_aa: CASSLGTGEETQYF; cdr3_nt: TGCGCCAGCAGCTTGGGGACAGGGGAAGAGACCCAGTACTTC
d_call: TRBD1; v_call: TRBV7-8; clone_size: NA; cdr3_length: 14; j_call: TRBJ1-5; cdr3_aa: CASSFDRVNQPQHF; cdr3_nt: TGTGCCAGCAGCTTCGACAGGGTAAATCAGCCCCAGCATTTT
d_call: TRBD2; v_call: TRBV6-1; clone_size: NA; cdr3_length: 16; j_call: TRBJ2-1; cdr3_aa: CASGGVAGVGYNEQFF; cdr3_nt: TGTGCCAGCGGTGGGGTAGCGGGGGTCGGCTACAATGAGCAGTTCTTC
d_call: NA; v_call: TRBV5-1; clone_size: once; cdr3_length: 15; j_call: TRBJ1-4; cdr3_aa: CASRSSTTTNEKLFF; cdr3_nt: TGCGCCAGCAGGTCTTCGACTACAACTAATGAAAAACTGTTTTTT
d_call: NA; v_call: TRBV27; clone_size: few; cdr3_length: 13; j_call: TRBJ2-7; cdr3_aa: CASGRQGTYEQYF; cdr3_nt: TGTGCCAGCGGCCGGCAGGGCACCTACGAGCAGTACTTC
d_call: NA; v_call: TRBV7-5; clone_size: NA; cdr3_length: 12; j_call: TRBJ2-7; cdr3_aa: CARSPRGCEQYF; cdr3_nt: TGTGCCAGAAGCCCGCGAGGGTGCGAGCAGTACTTC
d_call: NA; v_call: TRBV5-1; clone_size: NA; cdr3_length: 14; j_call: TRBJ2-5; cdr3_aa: CASSFPRPEETQYF; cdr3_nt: TGCGCCAGCAGCTTCCCTAGGCCGGAGGAGACCCAGTACTTC
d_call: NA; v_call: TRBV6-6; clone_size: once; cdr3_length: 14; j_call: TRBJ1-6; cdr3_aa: CASVRGNDNSPLHF; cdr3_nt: TGTGCCAGTGTGCGGGGAAACGATAATTCACCCCTCCACTTT
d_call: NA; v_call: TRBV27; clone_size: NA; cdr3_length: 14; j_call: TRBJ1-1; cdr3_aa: CASSLYRVDTEAFF; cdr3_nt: TGTGCCAGCAGTCTCTACAGGGTAGACACTGAAGCTTTCTTT
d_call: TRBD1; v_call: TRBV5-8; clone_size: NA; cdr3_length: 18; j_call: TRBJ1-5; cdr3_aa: CASSVGQGAPEYHQPQHF; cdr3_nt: TGTGCCAGCAGCGTAGGACAGGGGGCGCCGGAATATCATCAGCCCCAGCATTTT
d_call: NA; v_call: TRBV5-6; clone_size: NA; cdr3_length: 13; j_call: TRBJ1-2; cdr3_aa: CASSPGYNYGYTF; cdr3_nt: TGTGCCAGCAGCCCAGGGTATAACTATGGCTACACCTTC
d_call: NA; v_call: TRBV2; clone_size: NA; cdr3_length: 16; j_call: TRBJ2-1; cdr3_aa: CASSELRGSSYNEQFF; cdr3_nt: TGTGCCAGCAGTGAACTCCGCGGAAGCTCCTACAATGAGCAGTTCTTC
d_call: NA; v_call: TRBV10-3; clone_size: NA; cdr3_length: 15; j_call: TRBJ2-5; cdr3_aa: CAISEATGWGETQYF; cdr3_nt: TGTGCCATCAGTGAAGCCACAGGGTGGGGAGAGACCCAGTACTTC
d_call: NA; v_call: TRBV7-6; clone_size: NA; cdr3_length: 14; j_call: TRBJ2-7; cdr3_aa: CASSSGTLSHEQYF; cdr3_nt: TGTGCCAGCAGCTCAGGGACTCTAAGCCACGAGCAGTACTTC
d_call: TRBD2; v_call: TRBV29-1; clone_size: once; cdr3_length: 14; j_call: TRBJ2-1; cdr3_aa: CSVVTSGGGNEQFF; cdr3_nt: TGCAGCGTTGTAACTAGCGGGGGGGGCAATGAGCAGTTCTTC
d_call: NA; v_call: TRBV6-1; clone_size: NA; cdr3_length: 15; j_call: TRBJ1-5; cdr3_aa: CASTAHTGSNQPQHF; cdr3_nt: TGTGCCAGCACCGCACATACAGGGAGCAATCAGCCCCAGCATTTT
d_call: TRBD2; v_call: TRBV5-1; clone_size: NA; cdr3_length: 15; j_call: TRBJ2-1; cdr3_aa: CASFSGGSVANEQFF; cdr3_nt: TGCGCCAGCTTTAGCGGGGGGAGTGTGGCCAATGAGCAGTTCTTC